These 11 T cell receptor beta chains were sequenced from one sample in a study of brain T cells in children with intractable seizures. The method was immunoSEQ multiplex PCR; TCRdb's version includes in-frame clones alone and lacks a portion of them. This sample has tens of thousands of clones; around nine tenths occur once, and the top ten carry 24%. The material was peripheral blood, obtained at surgery. These receptors were taken from a girl aged 2 to 9 with Rasmussen encephalitis and intractable seizures.

The chain uses TRBV9 and TRBJ2-5; tentative D call: TRBD2 (5 bases). Germline assignment: CDR1 SGDLS and CDR2 YYNGEE. The ends were cut back, 0 bases at V and 4 bases at J, with 13 bases in the middle. The CDR3 consists of 15 residues. CDR3 in amino acids: CASSVGANEGETQYF. In DNA form, the CDR3 reads TGTGCCAGCAGCGTAGGGGCAAATGAGGGAGAGACCCAGTACTTC.

The chain employs TRBV6-1 and TRBJ1-6, with TRBD1 identical over 8 bases. Losses at the gene ends were 2 bases for V and 9 bases for J; bases not matched to a gene: 6. This CDR3 has 15 residues. The germline V gene encodes CDR1 MNHNS and CDR2 SASEGT. In DNA, the CDR3 is TGTGCCAGCAGTGAACGGTCAGGGGGCCCTTCACCCCTCCACTTT. Its protein product is CASSERSGGPSPLHF.

CDR3 nucleotides: TGTGCCAGCAGTTACTCACCAGACGGAAACACCATATATTTT. Translation: CASSYSPDGNTIYF. The rearrangement uses TRBV6-5 and TRBJ1-3; D is unclear. Deletions cut 0 bases from V and 4 bases from J, with 7 bases between. The CDR3 extends over 14 amino acids. Germline lookup yields CDR1 MNHEY and CDR2 SVGAGI.

The chain carries TRBV7-6 and TRBJ2-2; 7 bases map to TRBD2. This CDR3 is built from 17 residues. With V trimmed by 2 bases and J by 2 bases, 8 bases remained unmatched. Germline CDR1 is SGHVS and CDR2 is FNYEAQ. The CDR3 spells CASSLLAGRTNTGELFF. DNA for the CDR3: TGTGCCAGCAGCTTATTAGCGGGCCGGACAAACACCGGGGAGCTGTTTTTT.

V usage is TRBV3-1 (or the pseudogene TRBV3-2) and J usage is TRBJ1-3, with D possibly TRBD1 on 5 matching bases. CDR1 and CDR2 from the germline V gene are LGHDT and YNNKEL (reference sequence). Trimming removed 2 bases at V and 2 bases at J, with 10 bases between. CDR3 size: 15 residues. The CDR3 bases are TGTGCCAGCAGCCAACAGGGTACTGCTGGAAACACCATATATTTT. It translates to CASSQQGTAGNTIYF.

This clone was seen only once. This chain links TRBV29-1 with TRBJ2-3, with D possibly being TRBD2 (6 bases). Germline V gene data show CDR1 as SQVTM and CDR2 as ANQGSEA. This CDR3 is 13 amino acids long. Trimming pared 4 bases from V and 2 bases from J, leaving 10 bases between. This CDR3 reads CSVVVADTDTQYF. For the CDR3, the DNA is TGCAGCGTTGTAGTAGCGGACACAGATACGCAGTATTTT.

The chain recombines TRBV5-8 with TRBJ2-2; D not resolved. The CDR3 has 15 amino acids. Germline V gene data show CDR1 as SGHTS and CDR2 as YDEGEE. Trimming took 4 bases from V and 0 from J, leaving 10 bases between them. The CDR3 DNA reads as TGTGCCAGCAGCCCCCCTGCACCGAACACCGGGGAGCTGTTTTTT. The encoded protein is CASSPPAPNTGELFF.

The chain carries TRBV5-4 and TRBJ2-7, with D perhaps assigned TRBD1 or TRBD2 (5 bases each). Per the germline V gene, CDR1 is SGHNT and CDR2 is YYREEE (reference sequence). V lost 2 bases and J lost 3, with 12 bases in between. CDR3 length equals 14 residues. This CDR3 reads CASSLFGAVYEQYF. CDR3 DNA: TGTGCCAGCAGCTTATTCGGGGCGGTCTACGAGCAGTACTTC.

This chain joins TRBV15 and TRBJ2-7, with 12 nucleotides matching TRBD1. This CDR3 is built from 18 residues. CDR1 LNHNV and CDR2 YYDKDF come from the germline V gene (reference sequence). Trimming took 3 bases from V and 6 from J; bases not matched to a gene: 15. Written as DNA, the CDR3 is TGTGCCACCAGCAGTGGAGGGCGACCGGGACAGGGGGCGGCCGAGCAGTACTTC. This translates into CATSSGGRPGQGAAEQYF.

The chain recombines TRBV27 with TRBJ1-1; D is perhaps TRBD1 (5 bases). Germline V gene sequence: CDR1 MNHEY, CDR2 SMNVEV (reference sequence). This CDR3 comprises 15 residues. Trimming cost V 6 bases and J 1 base, with 15 bases left between them. CDR3 nucleotide sequence: TGTGCCAGCAGGCAGGGCCCGTTTAGGAACACTGAAGCTTTCTTT. Amino acids: CASRQGPFRNTEAFF.

V and J are TRBV12-3 or TRBV12-4 and TRBJ2-5; no definite D call. V gave up 3 bases and J gave up 2 bases, with 7 bases separating them. The CDR3 length is 13 residues. CDR3 DNA: TGTGCCAGCAGTTTGTTCTCTCAAGAGACCCAGTACTTC. Its protein is CASSLFSQETQYF.